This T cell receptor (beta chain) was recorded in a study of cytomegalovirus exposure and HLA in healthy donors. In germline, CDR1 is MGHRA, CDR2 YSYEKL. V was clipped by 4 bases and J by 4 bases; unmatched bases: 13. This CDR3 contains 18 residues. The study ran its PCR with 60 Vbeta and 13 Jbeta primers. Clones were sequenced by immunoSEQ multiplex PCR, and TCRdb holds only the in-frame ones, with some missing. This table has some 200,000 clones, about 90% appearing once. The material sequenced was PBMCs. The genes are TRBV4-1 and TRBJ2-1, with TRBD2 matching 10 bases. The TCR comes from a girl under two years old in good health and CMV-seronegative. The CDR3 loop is CASSPKNSGRAAYNEQFF. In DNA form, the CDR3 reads TGCGCCAGCAGCCCAAAGAACAGCGGGAGGGCCGCTTACAATGAGCAGTTCTTC.